This T cell receptor beta chain was identified in a study of blood T cell repertoires in COVID-19. Across the whole study: Donors in the United States, Italy and Spain gave samples during acute or convalescent COVID-19. Sample material is recorded as cDNA or gDNA derived from T cells, B-cell-depleted T cells, or PBMCs.

Original analysis: Reference gene primers were amplified, and this amplification served to estimate nucleated cell counts. Sequencing used immunoSEQ multiplex PCR; TCRdb keeps in-frame clones, though not all of them. D and trimming come from the DNA, and the V and J calls and clone size come from that table. The sample holds under 85,000 clones, roughly nine tenths seen once. The germline CDR1 and CDR2 sequences are SQVTM and ANQGSEA. V was trimmed by 3 bases and J by 4 bases, leaving 9 bases between them. The CDR3 has 12 residues. This TCR was recovered from a man older than 75 in a cohort sampled during active COVID-19. Material for sequencing was peripheral blood. The V call is TRBV29-1, the J call TRBJ1-1; unclear D gene. CDR3 in amino acids: CSVEEGVTEAFF. Here the CDR3 DNA reads TGCAGCGTTGAGGAGGGAGTCACTGAAGCTTTCTTT.